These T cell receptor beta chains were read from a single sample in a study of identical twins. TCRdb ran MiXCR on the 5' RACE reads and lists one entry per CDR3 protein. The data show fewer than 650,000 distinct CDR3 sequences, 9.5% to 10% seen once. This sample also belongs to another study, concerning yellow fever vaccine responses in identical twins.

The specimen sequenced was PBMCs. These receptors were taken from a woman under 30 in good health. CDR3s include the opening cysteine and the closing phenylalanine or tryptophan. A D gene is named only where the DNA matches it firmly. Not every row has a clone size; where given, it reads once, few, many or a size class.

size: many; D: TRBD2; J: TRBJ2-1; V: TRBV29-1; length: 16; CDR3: CSVPPGLAGAYNEQFF; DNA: TGCAGCGTTCCCCCGGGACTAGCGGGCGCGTACAATGAGCAGTTCTTC
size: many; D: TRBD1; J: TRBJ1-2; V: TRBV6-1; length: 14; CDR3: CASSGAQGDYGYTF; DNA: TGTGCCAGCAGTGGGGCGCAGGGGGACTATGGCTACACCTTC
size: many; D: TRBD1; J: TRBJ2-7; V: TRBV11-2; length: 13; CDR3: CASSATGVDEQYF; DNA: TGTGCCAGCAGCGCGACAGGGGTAGACGAGCAGTACTTC
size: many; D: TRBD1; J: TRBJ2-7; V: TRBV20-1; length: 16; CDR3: CSARERDREFWHEQYF; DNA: TGCAGTGCTAGAGAACGAGACAGGGAGTTTTGGCACGAGCAGTACTTC
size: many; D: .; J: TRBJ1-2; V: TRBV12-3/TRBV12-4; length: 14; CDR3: CASSPETDYYGYTF; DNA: TGTGCCAGCAGTCCAGAGACAGACTACTATGGCTACACCTTC
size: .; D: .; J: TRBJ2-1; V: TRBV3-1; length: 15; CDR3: CASSQDNSGYNEQFF; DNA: TGTGCCAGCAGCCAAGACAATAGCGGCTACAATGAGCAGTTCTTC
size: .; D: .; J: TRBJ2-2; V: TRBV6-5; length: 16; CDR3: CASSYSRTTVPGELFF; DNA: TGTGCCAGCAGTTACTCGAGGACTACGGTTCCCGGGGAGCTGTTTTTT
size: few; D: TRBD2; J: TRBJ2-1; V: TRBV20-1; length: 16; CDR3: CSARDLLAGPRDEQFF; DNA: TGCAGTGCTAGAGATCTGCTAGCGGGGCCAAGGGATGAGCAGTTCTTC
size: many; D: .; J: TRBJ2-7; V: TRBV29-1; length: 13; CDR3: CSVETGTYDEQYF; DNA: TGCAGCGTTGAGACAGGCACTTACGATGAGCAGTACTTC
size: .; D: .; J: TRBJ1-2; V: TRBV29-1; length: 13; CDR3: CSVDGQGFYGYTF; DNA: TGCAGCGTTGACGGGCAGGGGTTCTATGGCTACACCTTC
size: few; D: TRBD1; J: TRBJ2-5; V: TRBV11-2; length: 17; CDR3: CASSYGGRQGMRETQYF; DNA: TGTGCCAGCAGCTACGGCGGTAGACAGGGGATGAGGGAGACCCAGTACTTC
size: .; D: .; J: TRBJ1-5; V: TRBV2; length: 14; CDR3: CASSETGYNQPQHF; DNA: TGTGCCAGCAGTGAAACAGGTTACAATCAGCCCCAGCATTTT
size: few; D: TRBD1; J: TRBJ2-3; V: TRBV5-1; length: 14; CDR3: CASSLARDRATQYF; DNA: TGCGCCAGCAGCTTGGCCCGGGACAGGGCAACGCAGTATTTT
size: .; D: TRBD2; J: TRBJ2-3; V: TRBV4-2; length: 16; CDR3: CASSLRTSGNTDTQYF; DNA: TGTGCCAGCAGCCTGAGGACTAGCGGGAACACAGATACGCAGTATTTT
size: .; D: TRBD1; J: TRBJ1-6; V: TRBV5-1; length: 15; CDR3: CASSLEGTAVSPLHF; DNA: TGCGCCAGCAGCCTCGAGGGGACAGCGGTTTCACCCCTCCACTTT
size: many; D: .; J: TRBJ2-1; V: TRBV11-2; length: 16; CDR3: CASSESVGRPRIEQFF; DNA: TGTGCCAGCAGCGAGTCGGTGGGCAGACCCAGGATAGAGCAGTTCTTC
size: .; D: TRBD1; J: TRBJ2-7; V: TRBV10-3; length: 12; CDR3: CAISRQGDEQYF; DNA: TGTGCCATCTCTCGACAGGGAGACGAGCAGTACTTC
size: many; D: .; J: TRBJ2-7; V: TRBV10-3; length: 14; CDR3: CAITDGGVHYEQYF; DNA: TGTGCCATCACTGACGGAGGGGTCCACTACGAGCAGTACTTC
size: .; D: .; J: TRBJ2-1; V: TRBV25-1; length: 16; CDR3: CASSDRGGGLYNEQFF; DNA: TGTGCCAGCAGTGACCGTGGTGGGGGGCTGTACAATGAGCAGTTCTTC
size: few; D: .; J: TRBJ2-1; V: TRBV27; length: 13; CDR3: CASSFWGPNEQFF; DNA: TGTGCCAGCAGTTTTTGGGGGCCCAATGAGCAGTTCTTC
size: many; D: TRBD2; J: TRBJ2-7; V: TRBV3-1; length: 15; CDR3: CASSQAGLAAYEQYF; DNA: TGTGCCAGCAGCCAAGCTGGACTAGCGGCCTACGAGCAGTACTTC
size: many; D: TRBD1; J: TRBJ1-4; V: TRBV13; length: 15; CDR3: CASSLVTGTNEKLFF; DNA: TGTGCCAGCAGCTTAGTGACAGGGACTAATGAAAAACTGTTTTTT
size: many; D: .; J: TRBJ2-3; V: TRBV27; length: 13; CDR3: CASSLVATDTQYF; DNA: TGTGCCAGCAGTTTAGTCGCAACAGATACGCAGTATTTT
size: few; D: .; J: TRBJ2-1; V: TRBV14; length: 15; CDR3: CASSHLPLNYNEQFF; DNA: TGTGCCAGCAGCCATCTTCCGTTAAACTACAATGAGCAGTTCTTC
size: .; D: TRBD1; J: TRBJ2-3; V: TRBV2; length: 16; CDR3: CASSGDWTGSTDTQYF; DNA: TGTGCCAGCAGCGGAGACTGGACAGGGAGCACAGATACGCAGTATTTT
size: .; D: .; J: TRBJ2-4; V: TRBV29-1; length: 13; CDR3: CSAQTDIGSIQYF; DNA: TGCAGCGCCCAGACCGATATTGGAAGCATTCAGTACTTC
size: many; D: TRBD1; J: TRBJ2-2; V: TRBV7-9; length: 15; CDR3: CASTRGTGNTGELFF; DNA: TGTGCCAGCACGCGCGGGACAGGGAACACCGGGGAGCTGTTTTTT
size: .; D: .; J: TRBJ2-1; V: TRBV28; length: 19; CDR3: CASSHRTPIQGLAYNEQFF; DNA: TGTGCCAGCAGTCACCGAACCCCTATACAGGGATTGGCCTACAATGAGCAGTTCTTC
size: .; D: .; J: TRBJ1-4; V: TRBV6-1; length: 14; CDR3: CASSKTATNEKLFF; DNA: TGTGCCAGCAGTAAGACAGCTACTAATGAAAAACTGTTTTTT
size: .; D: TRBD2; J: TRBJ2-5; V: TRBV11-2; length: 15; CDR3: CASRPGAGVGETQYF; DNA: TGTGCCAGCAGACCCGGGGCGGGAGTTGGAGAGACCCAGTACTTC
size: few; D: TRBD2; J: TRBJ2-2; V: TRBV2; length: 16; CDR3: CASSERTSGGTGELFF; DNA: TGTGCCAGCAGTGAGAGGACTAGCGGGGGCACCGGGGAGCTGTTTTTT
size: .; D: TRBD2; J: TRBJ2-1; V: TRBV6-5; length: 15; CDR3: CASLPRVGGLHEQFF; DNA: TGTGCCAGCCTTCCTCGGGTGGGAGGGTTACATGAGCAGTTCTTC